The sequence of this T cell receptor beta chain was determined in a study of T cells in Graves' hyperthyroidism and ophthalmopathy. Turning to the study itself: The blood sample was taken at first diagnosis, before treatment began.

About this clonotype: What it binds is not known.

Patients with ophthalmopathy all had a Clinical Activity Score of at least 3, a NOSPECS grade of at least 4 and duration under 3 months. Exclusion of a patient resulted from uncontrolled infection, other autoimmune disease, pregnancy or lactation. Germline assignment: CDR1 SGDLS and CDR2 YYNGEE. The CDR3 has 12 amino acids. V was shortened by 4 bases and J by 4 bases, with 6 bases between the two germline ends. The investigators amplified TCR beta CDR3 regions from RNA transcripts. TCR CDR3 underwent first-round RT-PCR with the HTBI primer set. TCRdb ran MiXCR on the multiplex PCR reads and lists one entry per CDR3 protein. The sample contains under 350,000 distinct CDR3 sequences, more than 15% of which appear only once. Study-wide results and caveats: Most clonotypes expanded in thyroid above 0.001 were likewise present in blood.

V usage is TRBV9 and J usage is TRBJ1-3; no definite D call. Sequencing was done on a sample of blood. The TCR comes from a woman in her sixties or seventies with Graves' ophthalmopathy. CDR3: CASSPPGNTIYF. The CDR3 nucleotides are TGTGCCAGCAGCCCCCCCGGAAACACCATATATTTT.